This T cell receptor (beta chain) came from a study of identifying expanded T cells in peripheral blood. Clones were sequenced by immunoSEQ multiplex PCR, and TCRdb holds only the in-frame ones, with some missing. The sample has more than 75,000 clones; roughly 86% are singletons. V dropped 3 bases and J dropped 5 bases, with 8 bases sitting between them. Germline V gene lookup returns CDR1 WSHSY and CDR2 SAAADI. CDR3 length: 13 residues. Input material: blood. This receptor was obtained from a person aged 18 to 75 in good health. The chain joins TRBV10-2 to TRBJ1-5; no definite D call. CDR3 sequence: CASSDRPYQPQHF. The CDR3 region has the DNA TGCGCCAGCAGTGACAGGCCATATCAGCCCCAGCATTTT.